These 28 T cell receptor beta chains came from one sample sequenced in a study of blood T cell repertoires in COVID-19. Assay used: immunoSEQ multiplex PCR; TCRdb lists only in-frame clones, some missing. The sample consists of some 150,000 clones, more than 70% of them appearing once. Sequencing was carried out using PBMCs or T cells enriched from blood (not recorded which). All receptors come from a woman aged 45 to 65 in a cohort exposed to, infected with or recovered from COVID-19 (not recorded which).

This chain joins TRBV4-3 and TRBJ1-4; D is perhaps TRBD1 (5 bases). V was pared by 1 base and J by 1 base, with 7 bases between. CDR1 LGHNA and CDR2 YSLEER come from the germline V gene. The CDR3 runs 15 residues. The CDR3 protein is CASSQVRVTNEKLFF. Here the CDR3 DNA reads TGCGCCAGCAGCCAAGTCAGGGTAACTAATGAAAAACTGTTTTTT.

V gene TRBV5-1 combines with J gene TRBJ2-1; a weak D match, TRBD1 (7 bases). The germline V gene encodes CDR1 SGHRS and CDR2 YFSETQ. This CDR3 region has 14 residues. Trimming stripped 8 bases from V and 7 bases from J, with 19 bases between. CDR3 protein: CASALPQGGNEQFF. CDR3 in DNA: TGCGCCAGTGCCCTGCCGCAGGGGGGAAATGAGCAGTTCTTC.

CDR3 in DNA: TGTGCCAGCAGCTTAGGACTAGCGGGGGGGCAAGAGACCCAGTACTTC. It yields the protein CASSLGLAGGQETQYF. The chain recombines TRBV7-9 with TRBJ2-5; TRBD2 aligns across 14 bases. This CDR3 is built from 16 residues. Losses at the gene ends were 1 base for V and 2 bases for J; bases not matched to a gene: 0. From germline, CDR1 is SEHNR and CDR2 FQNEAQ (reference sequence).

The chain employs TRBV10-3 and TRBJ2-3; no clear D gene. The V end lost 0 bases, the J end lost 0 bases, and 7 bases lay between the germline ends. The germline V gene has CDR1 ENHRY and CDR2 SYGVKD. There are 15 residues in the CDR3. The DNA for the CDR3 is TGTGCCATCAGTGAGTCTACAGTAAGCACAGATACGCAGTATTTT. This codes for CAISESTVSTDTQYF.

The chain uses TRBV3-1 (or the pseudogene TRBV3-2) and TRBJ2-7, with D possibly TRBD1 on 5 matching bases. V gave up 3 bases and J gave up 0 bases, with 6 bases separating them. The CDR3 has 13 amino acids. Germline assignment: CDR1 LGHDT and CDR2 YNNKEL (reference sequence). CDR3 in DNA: TGTGCCAGCAGCCATAGGGGCTCCTACGAGCAGTACTTC. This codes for CASSHRGSYEQYF.

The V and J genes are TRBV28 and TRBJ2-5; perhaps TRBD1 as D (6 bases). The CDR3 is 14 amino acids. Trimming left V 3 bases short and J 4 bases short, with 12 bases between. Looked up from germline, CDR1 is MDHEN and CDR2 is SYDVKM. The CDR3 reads CASSFGSRGETQYF. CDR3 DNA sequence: TGTGCCAGCAGTTTTGGCTCCAGGGGAGAGACCCAGTACTTC.

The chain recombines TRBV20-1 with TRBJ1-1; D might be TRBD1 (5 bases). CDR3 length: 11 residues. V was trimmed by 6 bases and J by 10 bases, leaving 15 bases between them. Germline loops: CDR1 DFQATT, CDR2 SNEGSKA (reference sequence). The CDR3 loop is CSAEMTRGAFF. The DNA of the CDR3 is TGCAGTGCCGAGATGACAAGGGGAGCTTTCTTT.

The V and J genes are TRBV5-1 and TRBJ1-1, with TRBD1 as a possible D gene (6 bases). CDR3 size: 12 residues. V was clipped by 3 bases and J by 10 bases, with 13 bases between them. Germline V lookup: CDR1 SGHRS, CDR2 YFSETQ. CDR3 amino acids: CASSSDGGAAFF. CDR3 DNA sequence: TGCGCCAGCAGCTCGGACGGGGGGGCAGCTTTCTTT. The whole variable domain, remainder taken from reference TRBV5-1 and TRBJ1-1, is KAGVTQTPRYLIKTRGQQVTLSCSPISGHRSVSWYQQTPGQGLQFLFEYFSETQRNKGNFPGRFSGRQFSNSRSEMNVSTLELGDSALYLCASSSDGGAAFFGQGTRLTVV.

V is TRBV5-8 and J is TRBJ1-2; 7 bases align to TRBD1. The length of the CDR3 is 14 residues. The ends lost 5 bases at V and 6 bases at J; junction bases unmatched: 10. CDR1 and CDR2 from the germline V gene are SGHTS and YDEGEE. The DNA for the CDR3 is TGTGCCAGCAGGTCTCGACAGGGACCAGATGGCTACACCTTC. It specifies CASRSRQGPDGYTF.

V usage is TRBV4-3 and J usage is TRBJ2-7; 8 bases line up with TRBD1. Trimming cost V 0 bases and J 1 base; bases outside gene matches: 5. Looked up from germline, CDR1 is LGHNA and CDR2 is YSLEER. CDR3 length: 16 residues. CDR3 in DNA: TGCGCCAGCAGCCAAGATTCCTGGGACAGGTCCTACGAGCAGTACTTC. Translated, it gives CASSQDSWDRSYEQYF.

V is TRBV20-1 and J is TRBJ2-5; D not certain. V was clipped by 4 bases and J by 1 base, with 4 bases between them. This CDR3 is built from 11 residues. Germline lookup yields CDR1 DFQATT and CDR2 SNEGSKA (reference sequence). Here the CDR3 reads CSAKLQETQYF. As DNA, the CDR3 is TGCAGTGCTAAACTCCAAGAGACCCAGTACTTC.

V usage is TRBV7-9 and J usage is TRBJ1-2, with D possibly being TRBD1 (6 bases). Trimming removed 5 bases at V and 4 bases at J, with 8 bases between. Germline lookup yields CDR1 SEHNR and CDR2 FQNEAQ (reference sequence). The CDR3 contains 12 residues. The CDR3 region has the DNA TGTGCCAGCAGCAAGACAGGCTATGGCTACACCTTC. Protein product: CASSKTGYGYTF.

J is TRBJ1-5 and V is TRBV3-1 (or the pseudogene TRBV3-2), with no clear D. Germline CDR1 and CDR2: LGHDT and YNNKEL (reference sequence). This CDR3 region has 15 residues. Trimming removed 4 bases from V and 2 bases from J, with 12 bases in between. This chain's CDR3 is CASSPQVSGNQPQHF. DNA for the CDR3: TGTGCCAGCAGCCCCCAGGTTTCTGGCAATCAGCCCCAGCATTTT.

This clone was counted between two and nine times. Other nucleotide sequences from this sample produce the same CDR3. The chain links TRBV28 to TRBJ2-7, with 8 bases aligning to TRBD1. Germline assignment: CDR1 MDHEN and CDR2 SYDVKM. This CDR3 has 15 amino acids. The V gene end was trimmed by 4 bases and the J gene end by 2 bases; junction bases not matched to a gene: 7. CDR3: CASSSPAGGPYEQYF. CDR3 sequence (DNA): TGTGCCAGCAGTTCCCCGGCAGGGGGCCCCTACGAGCAGTACTTC.

The CDR3, as DNA: TGTGCCAGCAGACTGGGACATGAGCCAACCTACGAGCAGTACTTC. Translated, it gives CASRLGHEPTYEQYF. V and J are TRBV2 and TRBJ2-7; maybe TRBD1 (6 bases). CDR1 SNHLY and CDR2 FYNNEI come from the germline V gene. The CDR3 covers 15 residues. V was pared by 6 bases and J by 2 bases, with 17 bases between.

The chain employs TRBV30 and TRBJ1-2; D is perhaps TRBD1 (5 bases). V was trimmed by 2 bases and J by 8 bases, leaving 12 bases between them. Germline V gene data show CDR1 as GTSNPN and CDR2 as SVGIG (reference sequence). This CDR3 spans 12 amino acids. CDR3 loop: CAWSFRAGGYTF. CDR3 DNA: TGTGCCTGGAGTTTCAGGGCCGGGGGCTACACCTTC.

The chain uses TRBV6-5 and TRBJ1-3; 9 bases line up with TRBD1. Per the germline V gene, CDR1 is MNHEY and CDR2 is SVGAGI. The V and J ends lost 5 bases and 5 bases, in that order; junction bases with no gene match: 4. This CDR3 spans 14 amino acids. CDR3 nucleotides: TGTGCCAGCAGTACGGACAGGGGCAGAAACACCATATATTTT. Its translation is CASSTDRGRNTIYF.

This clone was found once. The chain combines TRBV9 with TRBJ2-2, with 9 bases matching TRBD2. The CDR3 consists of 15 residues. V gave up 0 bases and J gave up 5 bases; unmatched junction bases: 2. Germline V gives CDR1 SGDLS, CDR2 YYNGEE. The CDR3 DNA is TGTGCCAGCAGCGTAGTTAGCGGGAGTACCGGGGAGCTGTTTTTT. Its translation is CASSVVSGSTGELFF.

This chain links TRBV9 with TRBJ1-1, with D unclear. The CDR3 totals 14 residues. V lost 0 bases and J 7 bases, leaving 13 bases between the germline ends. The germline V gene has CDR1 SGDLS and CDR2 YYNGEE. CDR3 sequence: CASSVEVRSSEAFF. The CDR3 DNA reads TGTGCCAGCAGCGTAGAAGTTCGGAGCAGTGAAGCTTTCTTT.

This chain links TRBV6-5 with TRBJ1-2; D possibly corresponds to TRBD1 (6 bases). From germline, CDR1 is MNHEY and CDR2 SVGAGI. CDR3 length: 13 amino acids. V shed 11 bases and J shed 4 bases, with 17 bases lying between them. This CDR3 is CAVKPDRFYGYTF. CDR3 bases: TGTGCCGTTAAACCGGACAGATTCTATGGCTACACCTTC.

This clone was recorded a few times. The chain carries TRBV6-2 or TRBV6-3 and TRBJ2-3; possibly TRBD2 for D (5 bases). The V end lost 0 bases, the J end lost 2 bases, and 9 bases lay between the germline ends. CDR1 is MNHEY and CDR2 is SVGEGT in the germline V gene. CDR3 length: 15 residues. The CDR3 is CASSYSERPTDTQYF. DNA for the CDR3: TGTGCCAGCAGTTACTCTGAGCGGCCCACAGATACGCAGTATTTT.

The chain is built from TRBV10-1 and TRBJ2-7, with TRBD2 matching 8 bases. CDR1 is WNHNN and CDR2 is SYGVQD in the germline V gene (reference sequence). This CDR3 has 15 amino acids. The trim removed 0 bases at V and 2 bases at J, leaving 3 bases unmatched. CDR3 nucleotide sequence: TGCGCCAGCAGTGAGTCGGGACTAGAGACCTACGAGCAGTACTTC. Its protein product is CASSESGLETYEQYF.

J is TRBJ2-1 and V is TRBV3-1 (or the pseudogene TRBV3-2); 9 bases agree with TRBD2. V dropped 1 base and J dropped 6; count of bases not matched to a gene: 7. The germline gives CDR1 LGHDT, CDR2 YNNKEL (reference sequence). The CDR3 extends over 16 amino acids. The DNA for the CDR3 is TGTGCCAGCAGCCAAGTAGCGGGGGTCCTCTTCAATGAGCAGTTCTTC. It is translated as CASSQVAGVLFNEQFF.

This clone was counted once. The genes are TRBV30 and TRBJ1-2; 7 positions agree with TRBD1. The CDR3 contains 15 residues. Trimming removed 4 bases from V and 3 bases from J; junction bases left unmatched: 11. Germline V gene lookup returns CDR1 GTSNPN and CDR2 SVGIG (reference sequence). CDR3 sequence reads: CAWIPGTGTDYGYTF. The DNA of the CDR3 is TGTGCCTGGATCCCGGGAACCGGGACAGACTATGGCTACACCTTC.

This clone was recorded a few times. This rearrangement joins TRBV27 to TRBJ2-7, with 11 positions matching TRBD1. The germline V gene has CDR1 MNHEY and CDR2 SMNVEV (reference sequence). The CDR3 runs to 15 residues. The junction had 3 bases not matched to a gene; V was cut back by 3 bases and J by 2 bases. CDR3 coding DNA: TGTGCCAGCAGTTTGGGGACAGGGGGTCCCTACGAGCAGTACTTC. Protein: CASSLGTGGPYEQYF.

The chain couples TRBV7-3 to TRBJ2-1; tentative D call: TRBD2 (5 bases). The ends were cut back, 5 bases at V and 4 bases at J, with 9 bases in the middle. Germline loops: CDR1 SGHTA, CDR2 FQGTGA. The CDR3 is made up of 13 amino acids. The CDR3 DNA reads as TGTGCCAGCAGCCCGGGGAGTTACAATGAGCAGTTCTTC. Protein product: CASSPGSYNEQFF.

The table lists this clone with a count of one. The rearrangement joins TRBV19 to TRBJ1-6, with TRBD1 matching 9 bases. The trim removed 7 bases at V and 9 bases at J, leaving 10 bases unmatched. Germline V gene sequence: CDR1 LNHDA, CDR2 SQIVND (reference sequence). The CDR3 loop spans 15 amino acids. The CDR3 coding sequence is TGTGCCAGTACCACAGCACAGGGGGCAGGTTCACCCCTCCACTTT. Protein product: CASTTAQGAGSPLHF. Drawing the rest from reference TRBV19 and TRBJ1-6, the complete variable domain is DGGITQSPKYLFRKEGQNVTLSCEQNLNHDAMYWYRQDPGQGLRLIYYSQIVNDFQKGDIAEGYSVSREKKESFPLTVTSAQKNPTAFYLCASTTAQGAGSPLHFGNGTRLTVT.

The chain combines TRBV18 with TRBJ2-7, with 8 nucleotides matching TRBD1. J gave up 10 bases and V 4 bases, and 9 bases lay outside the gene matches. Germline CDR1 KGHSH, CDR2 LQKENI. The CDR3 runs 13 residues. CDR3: CASSLSDRAPQYF. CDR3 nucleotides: TGTGCCAGCTCACTATCGGACAGGGCACCACAGTACTTC.